This TCR beta chain stems from a study of early stage breast cancer tumors. The wider study: Most invasive tumors, twelve of 16, were ER+/PR+/HER2-.

Of note for this clone: Its antigen is undetermined.

Each sample had two DNA replicates, about 0.52 ug blood or about 1.5 ug tissue. Some clones are missing from TCRdb's copy, which holds only in-frame ones; the method was immunoSEQ multiplex PCR. This sample has tens of thousands of clones, with approximately 79% found just once. Whole-study findings and limits: Unsorted bulk genomic DNA sequencing lacked pairing and functional marker data. Compared with adjacent normal breast tissue, tumors showed about 2.5-fold greater T cell density and higher clonality.

The V gene lost 0 bases and the J gene lost 0 bases, with 3 bases spanning the gap. The CDR3 runs to 14 residues. CDR1 SGDLS and CDR2 YYNGEE come from the germline V gene. The chain links TRBV9 to TRBJ1-4; the D is unclear. Sequencing was done on a sample of blood. The receptor was isolated from a person between 55 and 69 years old with breast cancer. Here the CDR3 reads CASSVESTNEKLFF. DNA of the CDR3: TGTGCCAGCAGCGTAGAGTCAACTAATGAAAAACTGTTTTTT. Looking up the rest from reference TRBV9 and TRBJ1-4 gives the full variable domain: DSGVTQTPKHLITATGQRVTLRCSPRSGDLSVYWYQQSLDQGLQFLIQYYNGEERAKGNILERFSAQQFPDLHSELNLSSLELGDSALYFCASSVESTNEKLFFGSGTQLSVL.